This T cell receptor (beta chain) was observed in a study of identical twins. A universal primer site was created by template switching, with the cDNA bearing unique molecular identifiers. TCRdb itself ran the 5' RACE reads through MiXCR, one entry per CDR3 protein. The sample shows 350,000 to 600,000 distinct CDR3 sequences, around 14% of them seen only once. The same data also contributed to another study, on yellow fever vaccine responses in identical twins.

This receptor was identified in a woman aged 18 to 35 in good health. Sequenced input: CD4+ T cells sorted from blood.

The CDR3 DNA is TGTGCCAGCAGCTGGGACAGCTCCTATAATTCACCCCTCCACTTT. Protein product: CASSWDSSYNSPLHF. The genes are TRBV5-4 and TRBJ1-6; 7 nucleotides align to TRBD1. Trimming took 3 bases from V and 0 from J; bases not matched to a gene: 0. The CDR3 is 15 residues long. CDR1 SGHNT and CDR2 YYREEE come from the germline V gene (reference sequence).